Sequencing of this T cell receptor (beta chain) was carried out in a study of T cells after yellow fever vaccination. The study's findings and limits: Post-booster samples contained most primary-vaccination clones (around 95% CD4, 70% to 90% CD8).

The sample holds many counts of this clonotype. Its target is not known. It was through 5'RACE template switching that TCR cDNA was made, with a universal primer site and UMIs added. TCRdb passed the 5' RACE reads through MiXCR, listing each CDR3 protein once. Here the sample spans tens of thousands of distinct CDR3 sequences, approximately 7.4% being singletons. The CDR3 loop spans 14 amino acids. Germline CDR1 MNHEY, CDR2 SVGEGT. V shed 2 bases and J 6 bases; nucleotides not matched to a gene: 3. V usage is TRBV6-2 or TRBV6-3 and J usage is TRBJ2-1; 8 bases fit TRBD2. The TCR sequence derives from a man younger than 40 who received the YFV17D yellow fever vaccine. Here the sequenced sample was CD8+ T cells sorted from PBMCs, taken 15 days after the yellow fever booster vaccination. The CDR3 sequence is CASSYPGTSNEQFF. The CDR3 DNA reads as TGTGCCAGCAGTTACCCCGGGACTAGCAATGAGCAGTTCTTC.